Described below is a single TCR beta chain sequence and its context. Researchers ran the assay at a deep level. TCRdb's copy holds only in-frame clones and misses some; the assay was immunoSEQ multiplex PCR. The sample holds fewer than 800,000 clones; 92% are singletons and the top ten take approximately 24%. This sample stems from a study of shared clonotypes between healthy human individuals. Cells designated naive CD8 were CD45RO-negative and were positively selected for CCR7, with terminally differentiated effector memory CD45RA+ cells excluded. Sequenced input: naive CD8+ T cells sorted from blood. The receptor was isolated from a young man in good health.

The DNA for the CDR3 is TGTGCCAGCAGCGTCAGATCACATAAGAAAACGACTAGCGGCCACACCGGGGAGCTGTTTTTT. Translated, it gives CASSVRSHKKTTSGHTGELFF. The chain employs TRBV21-1 and TRBJ2-2; the table's D call, TRBD2, has no DNA check behind it. TRBV21-1 constitutes a pseudogene. The CDR3 spans 21 residues.